This T cell receptor beta chain appears in the sequencing data of a study of cytomegalovirus exposure and HLA in healthy donors. Per germline, CDR1 KGHSH and CDR2 LQKENI. The CDR3 sequence is 14 residues long. Trimming at V came to 2 bases and at J to 7 bases, leaving 4 bases not matched to a gene. The PCR ran on 60 Vbeta and 13 Jbeta primers. The method was immunoSEQ multiplex PCR; TCRdb's version includes in-frame clones alone and lacks a portion of them. The table shows about 140,000 clones, with about four fifths occurring only once. The V call is TRBV18, the J call TRBJ1-4, with 7 bases aligning to TRBD1. The sequencing sample was made of PBMCs. This clonotype was obtained from a man under 40 in good health and CMV-seronegative. The CDR3 reads CASSPGPGGEKLFF. Here the CDR3 DNA reads TGTGCCAGCTCACCAGGGCCAGGGGGTGAAAAACTGTTTTTT.